The entry that follows covers one T cell receptor beta chain sequence. What it binds is not known. The data are from a study of cytomegalovirus exposure and HLA in healthy donors. Study-level results: According to the study, 150 to 200 TCR beta chains were cytomegalovirus-associated.

This PCR relied on a set of 60 Vbeta primers and 13 Jbeta primers. Sequenced by immunoSEQ multiplex PCR; TCRdb stores in-frame clones only, minus some. The sample includes about 150,000 clones, 70% to 90% of them seen just once. Every donor was a healthy person donating bone marrow. The CDR3 is 16 residues long. Germline CDR1 is SGHRS and CDR2 is YFSETQ. The junction had 9 bases not matched to a gene; V was cut back by 0 bases and J by 7 bases. This TCR was sampled from a woman under 30 in good health and CMV-seronegative. The chain uses TRBV5-1 and TRBJ2-1; 8 bases fit TRBD2. The sample consisted of PBMCs. Written as DNA, the CDR3 is TGCGCCAGCAGCTTGGGGGGGAGCGGGAGAAGGAATGAGCAGTTCTTC. Translating it yields CASSLGGSGRRNEQFF.